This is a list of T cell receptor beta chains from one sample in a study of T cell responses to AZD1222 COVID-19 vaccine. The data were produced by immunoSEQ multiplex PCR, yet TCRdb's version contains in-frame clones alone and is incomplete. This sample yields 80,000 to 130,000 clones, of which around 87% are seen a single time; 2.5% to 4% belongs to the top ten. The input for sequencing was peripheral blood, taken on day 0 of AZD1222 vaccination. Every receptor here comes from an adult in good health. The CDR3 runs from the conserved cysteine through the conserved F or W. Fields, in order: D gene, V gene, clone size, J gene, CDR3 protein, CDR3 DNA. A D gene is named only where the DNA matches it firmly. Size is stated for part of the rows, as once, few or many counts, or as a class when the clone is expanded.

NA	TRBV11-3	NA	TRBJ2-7	CASSQGPREQYF	TGTGCCAGCAGCCAGGGGCCTCGAGAGCAGTACTTC
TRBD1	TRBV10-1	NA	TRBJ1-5	CADRGGNQPQHF	TGCGCCGACAGGGGAGGCAATCAGCCCCAGCATTTT
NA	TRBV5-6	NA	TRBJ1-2	CASLLGQGTHYGYTF	TGTGCCAGCCTTTTGGGCCAAGGGACCCACTATGGCTACACCTTC
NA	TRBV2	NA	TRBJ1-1	CASSRRGMNTEAFF	TGTGCCAGCAGTCGGCGGGGAATGAACACTGAAGCTTTCTTT
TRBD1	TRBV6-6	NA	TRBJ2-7	CASSYVRGPYEQYF	TGTGCCAGCAGTTACGTCAGGGGGCCCTACGAGCAGTACTTC
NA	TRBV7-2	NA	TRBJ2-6	CASSLGDPGANVLTF	TGTGCCAGCAGCTTAGGTGACCCTGGGGCCAACGTCCTGACTTTC
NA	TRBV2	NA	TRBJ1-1	CASSEAWRDTEAFF	TGTGCCAGCAGTGAAGCGTGGCGGGACACTGAAGCTTTCTTT
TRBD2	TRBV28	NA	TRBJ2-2	CASRQSSGGTGELFF	TGTGCCAGCAGGCAGAGCTCGGGGGGGACCGGGGAGCTGTTTTTT
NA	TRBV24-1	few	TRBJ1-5	CATSDLFSGPQHF	TGTGCCACCAGTGATTTGTTTTCCGGGCCCCAGCATTTT
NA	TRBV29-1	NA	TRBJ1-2	CSVEEIDRSTLYGYTF	TGCAGCGTTGAAGAGATTGACAGGTCAACTCTCTATGGCTACACCTTC
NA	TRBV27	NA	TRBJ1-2	CASSGDTYGYTF	TGTGCCAGCAGCGGGGACACCTATGGCTACACCTTC
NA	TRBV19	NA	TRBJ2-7	CASSNLYEQYF	TGTGCCAGTAGTAACCTCTACGAGCAGTACTTC
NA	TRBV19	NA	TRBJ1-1	CASSSQGNTEAFF	TGTGCCAGTAGTAGTCAGGGGAACACTGAAGCTTTCTTT
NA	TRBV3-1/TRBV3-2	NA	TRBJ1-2	CASSDHGQFDGYTF	TGTGCCAGCAGCGACCACGGACAGTTTGATGGCTACACCTTC
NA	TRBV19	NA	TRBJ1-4	CASSIGAAATNEKLFF	TGTGCCAGTAGTATCGGGGCAGCCGCAACTAATGAAAAACTGTTTTTT
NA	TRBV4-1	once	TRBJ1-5	CASSQDREGGGNQPQHF	TGCGCCAGCAGCCAAGATCGTGAAGGCGGGGGCAATCAGCCCCAGCATTTT
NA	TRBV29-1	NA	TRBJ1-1	CSVVKNTEAFF	TGCAGCGTTGTCAAGAACACTGAAGCTTTCTTT
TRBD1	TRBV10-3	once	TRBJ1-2	CAINLGTGGYTF	TGTGCCATCAATCTCGGGACAGGAGGCTACACCTTC
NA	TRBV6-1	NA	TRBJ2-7	CASSELWAAYEQYF	TGTGCCAGCAGTGAATTATGGGCGGCATACGAGCAGTACTTC
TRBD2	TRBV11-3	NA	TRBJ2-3	CASSSGLAGDTQYF	TGTGCCAGCAGCTCGGGACTAGCGGGAGATACGCAGTATTTT
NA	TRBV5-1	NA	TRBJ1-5	CASSLDGGPRQPQHF	TGCGCCAGCAGCTTGGATGGGGGCCCCAGGCAGCCCCAGCATTTT
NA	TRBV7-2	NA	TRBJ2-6	CASSPGGVAGANVLTF	TGTGCCAGCAGCCCGGGTGGAGTCGCCGGGGCCAACGTCCTGACTTTC